This T cell receptor beta chain was identified during a study of CD8+CD57+ T cells in acquired aplastic anemia. Profiling that covered TCR beta VDJ and CDR3 relied on genomic DNA as its template. Each CDR3 protein is one row after TCRdb ran MiXCR on the reads. The sample holds 450,000 to 550,000 distinct CDR3 sequences; around a third are singletons and the top ten take roughly 0.89%. This CDR3 is 14 amino acids long. Trimming left V 2 bases short and J 2 bases short, with 10 bases between. Germline values: CDR1 SEHNR, CDR2 FQNEAQ (reference sequence). Patients sequenced had flow cytometry evidence of CD8+CD57+ cell expansion. The table lists this clonotype with a few counts.

The chain couples TRBV7-9 to TRBJ2-7; D might be TRBD2 (5 bases). The sample was sorted CD4+, CD8+, or CD8+CD57+ T cells (not recorded which) from PBMCs. The TCR was taken from a human donor with aplastic anemia. The CDR3 loop is CASSLLAIPYEQYF. CDR3 nucleotide sequence: TGTGCCAGCAGCTTACTAGCTATCCCCTACGAGCAGTACTTC.